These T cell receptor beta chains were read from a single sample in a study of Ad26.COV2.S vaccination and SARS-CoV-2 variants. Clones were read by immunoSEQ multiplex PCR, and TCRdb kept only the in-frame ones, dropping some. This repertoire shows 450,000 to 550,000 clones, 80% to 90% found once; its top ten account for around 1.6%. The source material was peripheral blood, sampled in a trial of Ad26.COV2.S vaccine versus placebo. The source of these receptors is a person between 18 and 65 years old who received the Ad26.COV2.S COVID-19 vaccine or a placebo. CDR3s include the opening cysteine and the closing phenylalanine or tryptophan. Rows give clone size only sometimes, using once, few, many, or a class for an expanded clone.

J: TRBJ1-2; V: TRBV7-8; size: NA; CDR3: CASSFQNPRGYTF
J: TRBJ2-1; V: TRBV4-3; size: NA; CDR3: CASSQGVGGTYEQFF
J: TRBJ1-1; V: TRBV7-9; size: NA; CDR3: CASSLGVGADTEAFF
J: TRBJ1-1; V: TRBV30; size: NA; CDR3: CAWTRLGAGDTEAFF
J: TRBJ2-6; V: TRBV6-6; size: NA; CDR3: CASSPPFANLAGGPKGANVLTF
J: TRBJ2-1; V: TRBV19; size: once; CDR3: CASSITAGIGEQFF
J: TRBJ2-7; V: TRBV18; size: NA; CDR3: CASSPRRQLTYEQYF
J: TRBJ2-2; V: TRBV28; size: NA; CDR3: CASSPRTGAYTGELFF
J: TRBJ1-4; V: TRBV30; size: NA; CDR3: CAWAQGASTNEKLFF
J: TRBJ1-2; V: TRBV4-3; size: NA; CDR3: CASSQDLRQVYGYTF
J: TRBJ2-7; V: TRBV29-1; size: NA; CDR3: CSVEDRGLGYEQYF
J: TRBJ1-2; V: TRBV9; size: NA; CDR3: CASSVGTGMGGGYTF
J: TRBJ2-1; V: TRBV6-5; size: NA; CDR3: CASSNSGGAYQQFF
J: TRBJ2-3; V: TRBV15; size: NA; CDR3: CATSRDGWTSGRSTDTQYF
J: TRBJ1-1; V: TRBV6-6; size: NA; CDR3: CASSQEEENTEAFF
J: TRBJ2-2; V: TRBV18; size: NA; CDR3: CASSRWTSGGANTGELFF
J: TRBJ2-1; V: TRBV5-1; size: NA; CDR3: CASSFLGSGNEQFF
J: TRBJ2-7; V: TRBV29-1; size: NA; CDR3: CSVIAGRYEQYF
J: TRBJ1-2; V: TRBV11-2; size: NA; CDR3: CASTPGPISGYGYTF
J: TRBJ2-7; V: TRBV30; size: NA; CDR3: CAWIGSITGTGIYEQYF
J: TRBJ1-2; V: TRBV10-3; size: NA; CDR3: CAAGTAYGYTF
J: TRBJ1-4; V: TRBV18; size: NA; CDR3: CASSPGGTNEKLFF
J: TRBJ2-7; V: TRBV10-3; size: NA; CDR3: CAISPRGSGKVSYEQYF
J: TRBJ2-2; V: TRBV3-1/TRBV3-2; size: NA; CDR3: CASSQVGGGANTGELFF
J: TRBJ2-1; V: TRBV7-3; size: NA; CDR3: CASSLTGTGTASYNEQFF
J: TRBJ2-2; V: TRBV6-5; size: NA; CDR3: CASSYSPSGYTGELFF
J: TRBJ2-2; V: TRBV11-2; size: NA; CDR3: CASSKDAGMSTGELFF
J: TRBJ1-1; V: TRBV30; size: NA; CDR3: CAWNRGDTEAFF
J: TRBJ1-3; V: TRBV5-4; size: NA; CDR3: CASSRGELNTIYF
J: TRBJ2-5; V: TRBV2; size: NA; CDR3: CASSGVETQYF
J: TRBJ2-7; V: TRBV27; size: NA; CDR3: CASSLYPRTSGDYEQYF
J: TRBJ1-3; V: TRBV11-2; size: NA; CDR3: CASNPPGGSRNTIYF
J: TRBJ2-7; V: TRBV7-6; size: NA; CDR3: CASSPTWTSGSCEQYF
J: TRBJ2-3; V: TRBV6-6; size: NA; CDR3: CASSYSRDLRYTQYF
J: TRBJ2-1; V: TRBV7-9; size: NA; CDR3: CASSLDAGGGVGNEQFF
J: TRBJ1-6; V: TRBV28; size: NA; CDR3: CASSLTDKSPLHF
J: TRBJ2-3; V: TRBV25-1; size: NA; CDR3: CASSESPGGTDTQYF
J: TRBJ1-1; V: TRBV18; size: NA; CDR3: CASSPSENTEAFF
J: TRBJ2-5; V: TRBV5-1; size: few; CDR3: CASSLDTGTQSETQYF
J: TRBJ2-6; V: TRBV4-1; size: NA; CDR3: CASSQGQGPGANVLTF
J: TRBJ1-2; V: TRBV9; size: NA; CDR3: CASSVEAGRFYGYTF
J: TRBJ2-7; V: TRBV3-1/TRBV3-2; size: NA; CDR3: CASSQVLLAGGSYEQYF
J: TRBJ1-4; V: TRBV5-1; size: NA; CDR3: CASSWRTGSGTNEKLFF
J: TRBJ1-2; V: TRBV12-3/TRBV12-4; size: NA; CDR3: CASTGDSLSGYTF
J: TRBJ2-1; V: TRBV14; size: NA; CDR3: CASSQDTWWVGEQFF
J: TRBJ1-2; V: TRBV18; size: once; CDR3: CASSPPGFWAEYGYTF
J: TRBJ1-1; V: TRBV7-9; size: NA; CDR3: CASSQGRNTEAFF
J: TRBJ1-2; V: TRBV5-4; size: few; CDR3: CASSWHMENYGYTF
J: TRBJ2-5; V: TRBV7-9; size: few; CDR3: CASSPAGLDKETQYF
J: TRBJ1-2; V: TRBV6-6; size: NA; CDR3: CASSVQGAYGYTF
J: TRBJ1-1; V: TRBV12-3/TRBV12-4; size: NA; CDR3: CASRATVNTEAFF
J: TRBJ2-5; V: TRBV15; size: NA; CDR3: CATSTVRRDLGSRETQYF
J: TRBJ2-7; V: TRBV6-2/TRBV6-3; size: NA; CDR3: CASSYRVSYEQYF
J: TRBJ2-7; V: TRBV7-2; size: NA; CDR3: CASSLSRTDSSYEQYF